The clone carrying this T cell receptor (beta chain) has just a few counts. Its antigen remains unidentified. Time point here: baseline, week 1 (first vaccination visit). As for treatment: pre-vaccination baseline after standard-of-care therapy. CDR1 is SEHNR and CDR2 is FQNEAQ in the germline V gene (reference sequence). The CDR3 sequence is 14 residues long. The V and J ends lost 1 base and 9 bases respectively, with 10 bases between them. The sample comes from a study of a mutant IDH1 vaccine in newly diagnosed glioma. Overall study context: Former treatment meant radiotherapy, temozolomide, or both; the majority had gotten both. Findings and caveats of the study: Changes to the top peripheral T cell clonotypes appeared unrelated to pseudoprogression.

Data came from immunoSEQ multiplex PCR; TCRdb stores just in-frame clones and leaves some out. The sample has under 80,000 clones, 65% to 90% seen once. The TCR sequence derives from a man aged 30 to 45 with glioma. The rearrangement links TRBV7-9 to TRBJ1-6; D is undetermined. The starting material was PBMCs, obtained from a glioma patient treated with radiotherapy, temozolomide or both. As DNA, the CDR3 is TGTGCCAGCAGCTTAGAGCTTCAGACTTCACCCCTCCACTTT. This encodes CASSLELQTSPLHF.